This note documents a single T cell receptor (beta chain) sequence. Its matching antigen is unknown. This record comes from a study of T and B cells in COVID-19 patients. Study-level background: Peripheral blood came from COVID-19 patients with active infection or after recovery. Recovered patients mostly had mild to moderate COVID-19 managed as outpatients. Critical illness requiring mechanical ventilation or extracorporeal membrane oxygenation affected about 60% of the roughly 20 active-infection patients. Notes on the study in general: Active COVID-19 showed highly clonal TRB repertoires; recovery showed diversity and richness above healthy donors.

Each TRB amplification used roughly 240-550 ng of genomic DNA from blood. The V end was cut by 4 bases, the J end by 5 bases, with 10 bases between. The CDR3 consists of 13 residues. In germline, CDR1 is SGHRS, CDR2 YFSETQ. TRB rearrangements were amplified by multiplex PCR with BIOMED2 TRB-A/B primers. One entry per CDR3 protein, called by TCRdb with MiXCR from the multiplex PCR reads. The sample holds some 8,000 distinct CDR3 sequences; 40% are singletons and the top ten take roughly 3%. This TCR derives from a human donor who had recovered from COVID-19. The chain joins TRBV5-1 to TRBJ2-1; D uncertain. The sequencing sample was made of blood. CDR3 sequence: CASSVRQNNEQFF. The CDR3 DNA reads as TGCGCCAGCAGCGTCCGGCAGAACAATGAGCAGTTCTTC.